Shown below are 16 T cell receptor beta chains from a single sample sequenced in a study of cytomegalovirus exposure and HLA in healthy donors. PCR amplification relied on 60 Vbeta primers (plus 13 Jbeta primers). Sequencing was performed with immunoSEQ multiplex PCR; in TCRdb, only in-frame clones are kept and a portion is missing. The sample spans approximately 120,000 clones; the ten largest clones claim 2.2%. Sequenced input: PBMCs. The receptors come from a man aged 40-49 years in good health and CMV-seronegative.

The chain links TRBV6-1 to TRBJ2-1; 10 nucleotides line up with TRBD2. The J segment lost 9 bases and the V segment lost 7 bases, leaving 9 bases of the junction unmatched. Germline-derived CDR1 and CDR2 are MNHNS and SASEGT. The CDR3 sequence is 14 residues long. CDR3 amino acids: CASTLAGAEREQFF. The CDR3 bases are TGTGCCAGCACCCTAGCGGGAGCCGAGCGTGAGCAGTTCTTC.

The chain has TRBV11-2 and TRBJ2-7; TRBD1 aligns across 11 bases. The V gene's germline CDR1 is SGHAT and CDR2 FQNNGV. The CDR3 contains 17 residues. V trimming: 5 bases; J trimming: 0 bases; junction bases outside the gene matches: 9. CDR3 in DNA: TGTGCCAGCAGCCCAGGGACCGGGACAGGGGGCTCCTACGAGCAGTACTTC. Protein sequence: CASSPGTGTGGSYEQYF.

The chain carries TRBV5-6 and TRBJ1-1; TRBD1 aligns across 8 bases. The junction had 11 bases not matched to a gene; V was cut back by 1 base and J by 6 bases. CDR1 SGHDT and CDR2 YYEEEE come from the germline V gene. The CDR3 consists of 16 residues. The DNA of the CDR3 is TGTGCCAGCAGCTTGTTAGACTTGACAGGGGTCCCTGAAGCTTTCTTT. Amino acid sequence: CASSLLDLTGVPEAFF.

The CDR3 nucleotides read TGTGCCTGGAGTGTAGGACAGGGTGACGGAAACACCATATATTTT. Translated: CAWSVGQGDGNTIYF. V gene TRBV30 combines with J gene TRBJ1-3, with 8 bases lining up with TRBD1. With V trimmed by 0 bases and J by 4 bases, 5 bases remained unmatched. Looked up from germline, CDR1 is GTSNPN and CDR2 is SVGIG (reference sequence). The CDR3 is made up of 15 amino acids.

This rearrangement joins TRBV28 to TRBJ1-4; D possibly corresponds to TRBD1 (5 bases). The germline gives CDR1 MDHEN, CDR2 SYDVKM. V dropped 7 bases and J dropped 2 bases, with 11 bases sitting between them. CDR3 length equals 14 residues. CDR3 residues: CASITGGTNEKLFF. In nucleotides, the CDR3 is TGTGCCAGCATAACGGGGGGGACTAATGAAAAACTGTTTTTT. Drawing the rest from reference TRBV28 and TRBJ1-4, the complete variable domain is DVKVTQSSRYLVKRTGEKVFLECVQDMDHENMFWYRQDPGLGLRLIYFSYDVKMKEKGDIPEGYSVSREKKERFSLILESASTNQTSMYLCASITGGTNEKLFFGSGTQLSVL.

The V gene is TRBV4-1, the J gene TRBJ2-5; possible D gene TRBD2, 5 bases. With the DNA end fitting TRBJ2-7 better, the J assignment may be wrong. The CDR3 sequence is 17 residues long. Germline CDR1 and CDR2: MGHRA and YSYEKL. The CDR3 DNA reads as TGCGCCAGCAGCCAGCCCCCCCGGGGTGATAGGTCCTACGAGCAGTACTTC. Protein: CASSQPPRGDRSYEQYF.

The chain combines TRBV7-3 with TRBJ2-1; 12 nucleotides match TRBD2. The CDR3 consists of 15 residues. The V segment lost 5 bases and the J segment 9 bases; nucleotides outside the gene matches: 8. The germline gives CDR1 SGHTA, CDR2 FQGTGA. DNA of the CDR3: TGTGCCAGCAGCCCGACTAGCGGGAGCTCGGGTGAGCAGTTCTTC. Residues: CASSPTSGSSGEQFF.

The genes are TRBV19 and TRBJ2-1, with 8 bases lining up with TRBD2. The germline V gene has CDR1 LNHDA and CDR2 SQIVND (reference sequence). CDR3 length equals 16 residues. V shed 0 bases, J shed 6 bases, and the junction held 7 bases outside the gene matches. The CDR3 sequence: CASSIETSVPSNEQFF. CDR3 in DNA: TGTGCCAGTAGTATAGAGACTAGCGTCCCCTCCAATGAGCAGTTCTTC. Full variable domain (rest looked up from reference TRBV19 and TRBJ2-1): DGGITQSPKYLFRKEGQNVTLSCEQNLNHDAMYWYRQDPGQGLRLIYYSQIVNDFQKGDIAEGYSVSREKKESFPLTVTSAQKNPTAFYLCASSIETSVPSNEQFFGPGTRLTVL.

The gene calls are TRBV5-1 and TRBJ1-6; D not resolved. Germline lookup yields CDR1 SGHRS and CDR2 YFSETQ. The CDR3 is made up of 15 amino acids. Trimming took 0 bases from V and 7 from J, leaving 11 bases between them. The CDR3 sequence is CASSLAYPVNSPLHF. The CDR3 coding sequence is TGCGCCAGCAGCTTGGCTTATCCGGTAAATTCACCCCTCCACTTT.

The chain couples TRBV7-9 to TRBJ1-4; no definite D call. This CDR3 has 14 residues. Per germline, CDR1 SEHNR and CDR2 FQNEAQ (reference sequence). V lost 5 bases, J lost 4 bases, and 11 bases lay in between. The CDR3 coding sequence is TGTGCCAGCAGCCCCCGGAGTGATAATGAAAAACTGTTTTTT. It codes for CASSPRSDNEKLFF.

This chain connects TRBV7-2 to TRBJ2-3; D is possibly TRBD1 (6 bases). V lost 5 bases, J lost 0 bases, and 15 bases lay in between. Germline CDR1 SGHTA, CDR2 FQGNSA. The CDR3 contains 16 residues. The CDR3 DNA reads as TGTGCCAGCAGCGCACTCGGGACAACTAGCACAGATACGCAGTATTTT. Protein sequence: CASSALGTTSTDTQYF.

The V and J genes are TRBV5-1 and TRBJ1-4; 10 bases align to TRBD1. This CDR3 region has 16 residues. Germline V gives CDR1 SGHRS, CDR2 YFSETQ. The J segment lost 2 bases and the V segment lost 0 bases, leaving 1 base of the junction unmatched. This CDR3 is CASSLGQGATNEKLFF. The CDR3 DNA sequence: TGCGCCAGCAGCTTGGGACAGGGGGCGACTAATGAAAAACTGTTTTTT. The full variable domain, with the rest looked up from reference TRBV5-1 and TRBJ1-4, is KAGVTQTPRYLIKTRGQQVTLSCSPISGHRSVSWYQQTPGQGLQFLFEYFSETQRNKGNFPGRFSGRQFSNSRSEMNVSTLELGDSALYLCASSLGQGATNEKLFFGSGTQLSVL.

This chain links TRBV20-1 with TRBJ1-4; weak D call: TRBD1 (6 bases). The CDR3 has 11 amino acids. Trimming cost V 5 bases and J 8 bases, with 9 bases left between them. Germline V gene sequence: CDR1 DFQATT, CDR2 SNEGSKA (reference sequence). CDR3 sequence: CSARTEEKLFF. The DNA of the CDR3 is TGCAGTGCTCGGACAGAGGAAAAACTGTTTTTT.

The rearrangement joins TRBV7-2 to TRBJ1-6; D might be TRBD1 (5 bases). This CDR3 has 15 residues. The germline V gene has CDR1 SGHTA and CDR2 FQGNSA. V lost 0 bases and J lost 10, with 13 bases in between. CDR3 DNA: TGTGCCAGCAGCTTAGCCGGCGTAAGGGGATCACCCCTCCACTTT. Translated, it gives CASSLAGVRGSPLHF.

This sequence joins TRBV2 and TRBJ1-1; D gene uncertain. The CDR3 spans 14 residues. Per the germline V gene, CDR1 is SNHLY and CDR2 is FYNNEI. Trimming cost V 6 bases and J 6 bases, with 17 bases left between them. The CDR3 is CASRRQNPGSEAFF. The CDR3 bases are TGTGCCAGCAGACGACAAAATCCAGGCTCTGAAGCTTTCTTT.

The V gene is TRBV5-1, the J gene TRBJ2-3; the D is unclear. The CDR3 is made up of 13 amino acids. Germline V gene lookup returns CDR1 SGHRS and CDR2 YFSETQ. The V gene lost 8 bases and the J gene lost 6 bases, with 16 bases spanning the gap. The CDR3 DNA is TGCGCCAGTCGCACCCTCGGCGGTGATACGCAGTATTTT. Amino acids: CASRTLGGDTQYF.